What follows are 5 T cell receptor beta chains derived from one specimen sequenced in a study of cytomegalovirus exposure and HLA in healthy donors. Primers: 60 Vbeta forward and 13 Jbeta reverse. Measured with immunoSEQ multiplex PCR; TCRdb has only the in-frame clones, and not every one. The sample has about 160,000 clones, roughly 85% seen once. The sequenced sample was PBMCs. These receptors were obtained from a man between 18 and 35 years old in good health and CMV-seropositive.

The CDR3 is CASSLGSSSGANVLTF. CDR3 nucleotides: TGCGCCAGCAGCTTGGGCAGTTCCTCTGGGGCCAACGTCCTGACTTTC. The chain links TRBV5-1 to TRBJ2-6; the D is unclear. In germline, CDR1 is SGHRS, CDR2 YFSETQ. Trimming pared 0 bases from V and 0 bases from J, leaving 7 bases between. The CDR3 is 16 residues long.

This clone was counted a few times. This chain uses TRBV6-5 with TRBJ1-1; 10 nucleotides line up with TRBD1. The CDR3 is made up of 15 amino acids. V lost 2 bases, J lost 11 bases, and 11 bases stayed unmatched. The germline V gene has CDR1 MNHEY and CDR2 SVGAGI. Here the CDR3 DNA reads TGTGCCAGCAGTTACCCCCGGGACAGGGGTTTCGTGGCTTTCTTT. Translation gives CASSYPRDRGFVAFF.

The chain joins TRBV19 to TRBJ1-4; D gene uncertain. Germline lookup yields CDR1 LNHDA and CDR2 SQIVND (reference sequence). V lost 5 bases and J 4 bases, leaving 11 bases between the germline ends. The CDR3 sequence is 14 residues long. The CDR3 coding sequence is TGTGCCAGTAGTGGAGTCATAAGTAATGAAAAACTGTTTTTT. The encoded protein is CASSGVISNEKLFF.

The CDR3 sequence: CASSFTGGFGEQYF. For the CDR3, the DNA is TGTGCCAGCAGCTTTACAGGGGGCTTTGGAGAGCAGTACTTC. The rearrangement uses TRBV7-9 and TRBJ2-7; 9 nucleotides line up with TRBD1. There are 14 residues in the CDR3. CDR1 SEHNR and CDR2 FQNEAQ come from the germline V gene (reference sequence). V lost 3 bases to trimming and J lost 7 bases; unmatched junction nucleotides: 7.

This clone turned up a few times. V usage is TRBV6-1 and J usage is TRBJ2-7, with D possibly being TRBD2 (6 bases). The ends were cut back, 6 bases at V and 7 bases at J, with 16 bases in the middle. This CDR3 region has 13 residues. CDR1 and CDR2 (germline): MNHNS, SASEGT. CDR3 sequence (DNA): TGTGCCAGCAGCGCCAAGGATGCGGGGGAGCAGTACTTC. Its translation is CASSAKDAGEQYF.